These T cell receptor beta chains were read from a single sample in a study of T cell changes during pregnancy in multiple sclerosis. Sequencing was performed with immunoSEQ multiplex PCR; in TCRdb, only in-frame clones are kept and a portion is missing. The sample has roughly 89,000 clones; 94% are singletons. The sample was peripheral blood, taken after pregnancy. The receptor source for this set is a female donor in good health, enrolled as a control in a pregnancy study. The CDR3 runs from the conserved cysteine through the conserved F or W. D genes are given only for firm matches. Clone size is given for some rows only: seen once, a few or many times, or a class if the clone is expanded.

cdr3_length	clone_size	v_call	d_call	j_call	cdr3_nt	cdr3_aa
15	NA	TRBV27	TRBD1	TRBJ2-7	TGTGCCAGCAGCCCTCTCCGGGACAGTTCCTACGAGCAGTACTTC	CASSPLRDSSYEQYF
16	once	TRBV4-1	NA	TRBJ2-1	TGCGCCAGCAGCCAAGAACCTCCCAGCTCCTACAATGAGCAGTTCTTC	CASSQEPPSSYNEQFF
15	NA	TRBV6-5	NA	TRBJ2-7	TGTGCCAGCAGGGACCGGGCGGGTGGGTATTACGAGCAGTACTTC	CASRDRAGGYYEQYF
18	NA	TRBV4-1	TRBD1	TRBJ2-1	TGCGCCAGCAGCCAAGATCGGAGAGGGACAGTGAGCTACAATGAGCAGTTCTTC	CASSQDRRGTVSYNEQFF
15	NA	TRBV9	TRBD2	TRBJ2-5	TGTGCCAGCAGCGTGGGCTCTAGCGGGAGGGAGACCCAGTACTTC	CASSVGSSGRETQYF
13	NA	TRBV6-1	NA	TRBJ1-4	TGTGCCAGCAGTGTCAAAGGGGTTGAAAAACTGTTTTTT	CASSVKGVEKLFF
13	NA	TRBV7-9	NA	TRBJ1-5	TGTGCCAGCAGCTTAGGAGGGGGTCAGCCCCAGCATTTT	CASSLGGGQPQHF
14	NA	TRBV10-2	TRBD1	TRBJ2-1	TGCGCCAGCAGTGAGACAGGGGAGTACAATGAGCAGTTCTTC	CASSETGEYNEQFF
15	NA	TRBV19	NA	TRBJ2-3	TGTGCCAGTAGTATTTTCCAGACTGACACAGATACGCAGTATTTT	CASSIFQTDTDTQYF
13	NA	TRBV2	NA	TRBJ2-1	TGTGCCAGCAGTGAAGCGCTTCCGGGAGAGCAGTTCTTC	CASSEALPGEQFF
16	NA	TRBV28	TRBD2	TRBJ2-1	TGTGCCAGCAGTTTAATTCTACCTAGCGGGATAAATGAGCAGTTCTTC	CASSLILPSGINEQFF
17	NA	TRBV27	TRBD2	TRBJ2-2	TGTGCCAGCAGTTTATTAGGTCTAGCGGGAGGCACCGGGGAGCTGTTTTTT	CASSLLGLAGGTGELFF
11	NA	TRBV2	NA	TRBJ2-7	TGTGCCAGCAAAATGGGCAACGAGCAGTACTTC	CASKMGNEQYF
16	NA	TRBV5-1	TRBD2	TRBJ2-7	TGCGCCAGCACCCGGGGGGGACTAGCCGGTATCTACGAGCAGTACTTC	CASTRGGLAGIYEQYF
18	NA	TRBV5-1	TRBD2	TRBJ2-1	TGCGCCAGCAGTTCCCCCGGTCTTAGCGGGAGTTTCTACAATGAGCAGTTCTTC	CASSSPGLSGSFYNEQFF
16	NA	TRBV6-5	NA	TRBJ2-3	TGTGCCAGCAGTTACGCTTACCGGGGGGCCACAGATACGCAGTATTTT	CASSYAYRGATDTQYF
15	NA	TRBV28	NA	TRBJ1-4	TGTGCCAGCAGTTCCGGGGGTAGGGCGGATGAAAAACTGTTTTTT	CASSSGGRADEKLFF
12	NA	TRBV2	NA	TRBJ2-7	TGTGCCAGCAGGGACATATACTACGAGCAGTACTTC	CASRDIYYEQYF
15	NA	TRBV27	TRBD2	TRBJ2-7	TGTGCCAGCAGTTTATCGCTAGCGGGAGTCGACGAGCAGTACTTC	CASSLSLAGVDEQYF
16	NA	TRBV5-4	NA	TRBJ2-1	TGTGCCAGCAGCTCCGCCCGGAGGGGCACCTACAATGAGCAGTTCTTC	CASSSARRGTYNEQFF
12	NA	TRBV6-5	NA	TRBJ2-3	TGTGCCAGCAGTCCGCACTGGGATACGCAGTATTTT	CASSPHWDTQYF
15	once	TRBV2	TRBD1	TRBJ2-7	TGTGCCAGCAGGGAACCGGGACAGGGCGTCTACGAGCAGTACTTC	CASREPGQGVYEQYF
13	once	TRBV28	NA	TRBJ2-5	TGTGCCAGCAGTGAGACCAAAGGGGCCACCCAGTACTTC	CASSETKGATQYF
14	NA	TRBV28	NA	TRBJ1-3	TGTGCCAGCAGTTTATCCGGGACAGGAAACACCATATATTTT	CASSLSGTGNTIYF
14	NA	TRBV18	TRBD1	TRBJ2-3	TGTGCCAGCTCACCGGACAGGGGGGCCGATACGCAGTATTTT	CASSPDRGADTQYF
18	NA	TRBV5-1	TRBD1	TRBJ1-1	TGCGCCAGCAGCTCCCGCGGGGGCAGGGGGCCAATCTACACTGAAGCTTTCTTT	CASSSRGGRGPIYTEAFF
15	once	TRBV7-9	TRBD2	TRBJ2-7	TGTGCCAGCAGCCCCAGGACTAGCGGGAGTTACGAGCAGTACTTC	CASSPRTSGSYEQYF
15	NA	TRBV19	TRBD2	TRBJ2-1	TGTGCCAGTGCACTAACTAGCGGGAAGGCTAATGAGCAGTTCTTC	CASALTSGKANEQFF
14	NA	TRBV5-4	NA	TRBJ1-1	TGTGCCAGCAGGTCTAGGACAGCGAACACTGAAGCTTTCTTT	CASRSRTANTEAFF
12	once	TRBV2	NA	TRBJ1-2	TGTGCCAGCACAGGGCTGAGCTATGGCTACACCTTC	CASTGLSYGYTF
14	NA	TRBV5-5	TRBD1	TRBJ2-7	TGTGCCAGCAGCTATAGGACAGGGCTTTCCGAGCAGTACTTC	CASSYRTGLSEQYF
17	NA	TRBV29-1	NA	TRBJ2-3	TGCAGCGCTGCCCGGGACACTAAATTAATTAACACAGATACGCAGTATTTT	CSAARDTKLINTDTQYF
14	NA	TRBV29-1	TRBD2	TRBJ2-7	TGCAGCGCCGGACGAGTCAGACTAGCTTCCGAGCAGTACTTC	CSAGRVRLASEQYF
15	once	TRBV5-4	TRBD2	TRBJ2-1	TGTGCCAGCAGCTTACCTAGCGGGAGTTACAATGAGCAGTTCTTC	CASSLPSGSYNEQFF
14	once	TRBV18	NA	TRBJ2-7	TGTGCCAGCTCACCATTGAGGGGCGGGGAGGAGCAGTACTTC	CASSPLRGGEEQYF
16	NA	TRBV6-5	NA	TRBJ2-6	TGTGCCAGCAGTTACTGGTCAGGCTCTGGGGCCAACGTCCTGACTTTC	CASSYWSGSGANVLTF
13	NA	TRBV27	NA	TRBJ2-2	TGTGCCAGCAGTTTTGTCGGCACCGGGGAGCTGTTTTTT	CASSFVGTGELFF
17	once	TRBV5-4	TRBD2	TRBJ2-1	TGTGCCAGCAGTAGGGTGGTATCAGCGGGAGCCTACAATGAGCAGTTCTTC	CASSRVVSAGAYNEQFF
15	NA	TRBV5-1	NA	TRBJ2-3	TGCGCCAGCAGCTTGGAAATCCAGGGCACAGATACGCAGTATTTT	CASSLEIQGTDTQYF
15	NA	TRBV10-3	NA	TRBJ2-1	TGTGCCATCAGTGCCACTAGTGACGGTCGAAATGAGCAGTTCTTC	CAISATSDGRNEQFF
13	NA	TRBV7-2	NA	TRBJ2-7	TGTGCCAGCAGCTTAGCGTCGGTCAACGAGCAGTACTTC	CASSLASVNEQYF
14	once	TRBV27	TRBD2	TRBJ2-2	TGTGCCAGCAATGGGAGGGGACACACCGGGGAGCTGTTTTTT	CASNGRGHTGELFF
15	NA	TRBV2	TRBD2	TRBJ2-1	TGTGCCAGCAGAGCCGGACTAGCGGGGGACAATGAGCAGTTCTTC	CASRAGLAGDNEQFF
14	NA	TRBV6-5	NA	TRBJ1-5	TGTGCCAGCAGTTATAGCAGATACGGACAGCCCCAGCATTTT	CASSYSRYGQPQHF
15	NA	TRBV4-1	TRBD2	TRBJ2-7	TGCGCCAGCAGCCAAGAAAGACTAGCGCTTTACGAGCAGTACTTC	CASSQERLALYEQYF
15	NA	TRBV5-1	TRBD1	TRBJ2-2	TGCGCCAGCAGCTTTACCGGGACAGGGGACGGGGAGCTGTTTTTT	CASSFTGTGDGELFF
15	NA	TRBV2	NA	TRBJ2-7	TGTGCCAGCAGTGAAGCGCCAGCGGCCTCCTACGAGCAGTACTTC	CASSEAPAASYEQYF
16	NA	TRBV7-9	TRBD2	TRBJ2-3	TGTGCCAGCAGCTTGGATACTAGCGCCAGCACAGATACGCAGTATTTT	CASSLDTSASTDTQYF
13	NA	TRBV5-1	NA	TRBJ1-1	TGCGCCAGCAGTTCCGACAAGAACACTGAAGCTTTCTTT	CASSSDKNTEAFF
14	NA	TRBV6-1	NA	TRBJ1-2	TGTGCCAGCATTCGACAGGACAGCACCTATGGCTACACCTTC	CASIRQDSTYGYTF
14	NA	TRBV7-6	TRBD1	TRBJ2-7	TGTGCCAGCAGCCCCCGGACAGGGACCTACGAGCAGTACTTC	CASSPRTGTYEQYF
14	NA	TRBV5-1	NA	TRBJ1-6	TGCGCCAGCAGCATCCAGGCGTATAATTCACCCCTCCACTTT	CASSIQAYNSPLHF
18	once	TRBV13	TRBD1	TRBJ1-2	TGTGCCAGCAGCTCAAGACAGGGGGCGTGGGGTACTAACTATGGCTACACCTTC	CASSSRQGAWGTNYGYTF
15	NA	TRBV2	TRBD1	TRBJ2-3	TGTGCCAGCAAGCTTGGGACAGTAAGCACAGATACGCAGTATTTT	CASKLGTVSTDTQYF
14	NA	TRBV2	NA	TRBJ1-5	TGTGCCAGCAGTGGCCGGGAGGGCAATCAGCCCCAGCATTTT	CASSGREGNQPQHF
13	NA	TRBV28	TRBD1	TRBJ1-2	TGTGCCAGCAGTCCGGGACAGGGGTATGGCTACACCTTC	CASSPGQGYGYTF
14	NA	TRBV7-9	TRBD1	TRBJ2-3	TGTGCCAGCAGCTGGACAGGGATCACAGATACGCAGTATTTT	CASSWTGITDTQYF